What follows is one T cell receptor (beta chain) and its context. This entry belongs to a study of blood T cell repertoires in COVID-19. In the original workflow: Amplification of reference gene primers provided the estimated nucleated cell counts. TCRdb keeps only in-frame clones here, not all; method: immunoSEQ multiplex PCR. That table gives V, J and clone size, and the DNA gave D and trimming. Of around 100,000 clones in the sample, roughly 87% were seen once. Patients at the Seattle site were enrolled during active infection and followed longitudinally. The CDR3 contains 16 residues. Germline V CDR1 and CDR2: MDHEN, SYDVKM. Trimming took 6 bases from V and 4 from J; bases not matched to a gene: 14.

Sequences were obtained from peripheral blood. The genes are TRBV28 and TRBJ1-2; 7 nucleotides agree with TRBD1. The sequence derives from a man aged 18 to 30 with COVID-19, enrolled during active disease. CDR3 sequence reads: CASSLKTGPLRYGYTF. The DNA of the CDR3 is TGTGCCAGCAGCCTTAAGACAGGGCCCCTTCGCTATGGCTACACCTTC.